What follows describes a single TCR beta chain. The antigen remains undetermined. TCRdb re-called the 5' RACE reads with MiXCR, one entry per CDR3 protein. Here the sample spans about 430,000 distinct CDR3 sequences, roughly 18% being singletons. CDR3 length: 14 amino acids. V shed 6 bases and J shed 5 bases, with 16 bases lying between them. The germline V gene has CDR1 SGHAT and CDR2 FQNNGV. These data come from a study of T-cell memory formation after mild COVID-19. Study-wide results and caveats: Balance between CD4 and CD8 was seen in clones contracting day 15 to 85, and a CD4+ lean was seen in later expanders.

Sequenced: PBMCs or a T cell subset sorted from them (not recorded which). This sequence originates from a man in his late teens or twenties who had mild COVID-19 (a few samples of this study predate the infection). Cell type and time point are not known. The chain joins TRBV11-2 to TRBJ1-2; the D gene is possibly TRBD1 (6 bases). The CDR3 sequence is CASSWTAVKYGYTF. The CDR3 DNA reads as TGTGCCAGCAGTTGGACAGCGGTTAAATATGGCTACACCTTC.